The rows below give T cell receptor beta chains drawn from one sample of a study of blood T cell repertoires in COVID-19. Here immunoSEQ multiplex PCR was the method, and the copy in TCRdb shows in-frame clones only, minus some. The sample shows approximately 180,000 clones, around 90% of them seen only once. The specimen was peripheral blood. These receptors all come from a man in his fifties or sixties with active or convalescent COVID-19. Each CDR3 is given with its conserved first and last residue. The order of the fields is J gene, V gene, clone size, D gene, CDR3 protein, CDR3 DNA. A D gene is named only where the DNA matches it firmly. A row's size may be missing; if present it is once, few, many or a size class.

J: TRBJ1-6; V: TRBV4-1; size: few; D: .; CDR3: CASRGQGDSPLHF; DNA: TGCGCCAGCAGGGGCCAGGGTGATTCACCCCTCCACTTT
J: TRBJ2-5; V: TRBV20-1; size: .; D: TRBD2; CDR3: CSASGGGEQETQYF; DNA: TGCAGTGCTAGTGGCGGGGGGGAACAAGAGACCCAGTACTTC
J: TRBJ2-7; V: TRBV5-4; size: .; D: TRBD1; CDR3: CASSPETGGFGNEQYF; DNA: TGTGCCAGCAGCCCGGAGACAGGGGGGTTCGGGAACGAGCAGTACTTC
J: TRBJ1-2; V: TRBV6-5; size: medium-sized; D: TRBD1; CDR3: CASTFTTGGNGYTF; DNA: TGTGCCAGCACCTTTACGACAGGGGGTAATGGCTACACCTTC
J: TRBJ1-4; V: TRBV10-3; size: .; D: .; CDR3: CAISDRAEKLFF; DNA: TGTGCCATCAGTGATCGCGCGGAAAAACTGTTTTTT
J: TRBJ2-3; V: TRBV5-1; size: .; D: TRBD1; CDR3: CASSRDSPSTDTQYF; DNA: TGCGCCAGCAGCCGGGACAGTCCCAGCACAGATACGCAGTATTTT
J: TRBJ1-1; V: TRBV10-3; size: .; D: .; CDR3: CAIRVQGNTEAFF; DNA: TGTGCCATCAGGGTACAGGGGAACACTGAAGCTTTCTTT
J: TRBJ1-3; V: TRBV2; size: .; D: .; CDR3: CASTVSSGNTIYF; DNA: TGTGCCAGCACGGTTTCATCTGGAAACACCATATATTTT
J: TRBJ2-5; V: TRBV6-5; size: .; D: TRBD2; CDR3: CASSLREVGETQYF; DNA: TGTGCCAGCAGCCTGCGGGAGGTTGGAGAGACCCAGTACTTC
J: TRBJ1-2; V: TRBV5-5; size: .; D: .; CDR3: CASSFDRTNYGYTF; DNA: TGTGCCAGCAGCTTCGACAGGACAAACTATGGCTACACCTTC
J: TRBJ2-5; V: TRBV20-1; size: .; D: TRBD2; CDR3: CSASRVGLAGGIQETQYF; DNA: TGCAGTGCTAGTCGAGTGGGGCTAGCGGGGGGTATACAAGAGACCCAGTACTTC
J: TRBJ2-5; V: TRBV2; size: .; D: TRBD1; CDR3: CASSDKTGGQTQYF; DNA: TGTGCCAGCAGTGATAAGACAGGGGGCCAGACCCAGTACTTC
J: TRBJ1-3; V: TRBV6-1; size: .; D: TRBD1; CDR3: CASSDTGVVSGNTIYF; DNA: TGTGCCAGCAGTGACACAGGGGTGGTATCTGGAAACACCATATATTTT
J: TRBJ2-3; V: TRBV6-5; size: .; D: TRBD1; CDR3: CASSYRQGADTQYF; DNA: TGTGCCAGCAGTTATCGTCAGGGGGCAGATACGCAGTATTTT
J: TRBJ2-7; V: TRBV4-1; size: .; D: TRBD1; CDR3: CASSQGPGTGGVGEQYF; DNA: TGCGCCAGCAGCCAGGGACCGGGGACAGGGGGCGTAGGCGAGCAGTACTTC
J: TRBJ2-7; V: TRBV5-6; size: .; D: TRBD1; CDR3: CASSLVGTAYEQYF; DNA: TGTGCCAGCAGCTTGGTGGGGACAGCCTACGAGCAGTACTTC
J: TRBJ1-4; V: TRBV6-4; size: few; D: TRBD1; CDR3: CASSDQDRGHSPLEKLFF; DNA: TGTGCCAGCAGTGACCAGGACAGGGGGCACAGCCCGTTGGAAAAACTGTTTTTT
J: TRBJ2-5; V: TRBV11-2; size: .; D: TRBD2; CDR3: CASSRGLAGGSETQYF; DNA: TGTGCCAGCAGCCGCGGACTAGCGGGGGGGTCGGAGACCCAGTACTTC
J: TRBJ1-6; V: TRBV10-3; size: .; D: TRBD1; CDR3: CATDQVGGARSPLHF; DNA: TGTGCCACTGACCAAGTAGGGGGCGCAAGGTCACCCCTCCACTTT
J: TRBJ1-2; V: TRBV29-1; size: once; D: .; CDR3: CSVREGGYGYTF; DNA: TGCAGCGTTAGGGAGGGCGGCTATGGCTACACCTTC
J: TRBJ2-7; V: TRBV30; size: .; D: TRBD2; CDR3: CAWRRSSGAYEQYF; DNA: TGTGCCTGGAGAAGGTCTAGCGGGGCCTACGAGCAGTACTTC
J: TRBJ1-4; V: TRBV5-5; size: .; D: .; CDR3: CASSKQGVEEKLFF; DNA: TGTGCCAGCAGCAAGCAGGGTGTAGAAGAAAAACTGTTTTTT
J: TRBJ2-7; V: TRBV24-1; size: .; D: .; CDR3: CATSDFRGEQYF; DNA: TGTGCCACCAGTGATTTCCGAGGCGAGCAGTACTTC
J: TRBJ1-4; V: TRBV6-5; size: .; D: .; CDR3: CASSYSPRARGEKLFF; DNA: TGTGCCAGCAGTTACTCTCCCAGGGCGCGGGGAGAAAAACTGTTTTTT
J: TRBJ1-1; V: TRBV29-1; size: .; D: TRBD1; CDR3: CSFQRGDRGEAFF; DNA: TGCAGCTTCCAAAGGGGGGACAGGGGTGAAGCTTTCTTT
J: TRBJ2-1; V: TRBV5-1; size: .; D: .; CDR3: CASSNRATENYNEQFF; DNA: TGCGCCAGCAGCAATCGTGCGACAGAAAACTACAATGAGCAGTTCTTC
J: TRBJ2-7; V: TRBV5-1; size: .; D: .; CDR3: CASSLDQEQYF; DNA: TGCGCCAGCAGCTTAGATCAGGAGCAGTACTTC
J: TRBJ2-2; V: TRBV10-3; size: .; D: TRBD2; CDR3: CAISVGLAGGRNTGELFF; DNA: TGTGCCATCAGTGTCGGCCTAGCGGGGGGGAGGAACACCGGGGAGCTGTTTTTT
J: TRBJ2-1; V: TRBV5-5; size: .; D: .; CDR3: CASSRGTYYNEQFF; DNA: TGTGCCAGCAGCCGGGGGACGTATTACAATGAGCAGTTCTTC
J: TRBJ2-2; V: TRBV5-1; size: .; D: .; CDR3: CASSAGSNTGELFF; DNA: TGCGCCAGCAGCGCGGGTTCGAACACCGGGGAGCTGTTTTTT
J: TRBJ1-2; V: TRBV6-1; size: .; D: TRBD1; CDR3: CASSESLGVTGGGYTF; DNA: TGTGCCAGCAGTGAGAGCCTTGGGGTCACAGGGGGGGGCTACACCTTC
J: TRBJ1-4; V: TRBV27; size: .; D: .; CDR3: CASSLTPTNEKLFF; DNA: TGTGCCAGCAGTTTGACACCAACTAATGAAAAACTGTTTTTT
J: TRBJ1-5; V: TRBV19; size: .; D: .; CDR3: CASSRGGASNQPQHF; DNA: TGTGCCAGTAGTAGGGGGGGGGCGAGCAATCAGCCCCAGCATTTT
J: TRBJ2-7; V: TRBV30; size: many; D: .; CDR3: CAWSGPGTLPHEQYF; DNA: TGTGCCTGGAGTGGCCCCGGGACTCTTCCCCACGAGCAGTACTTC
J: TRBJ1-4; V: TRBV19; size: .; D: .; CDR3: CASSTGGRGNEKLFF; DNA: TGTGCCAGTAGTACCGGTGGCAGGGGTAATGAAAAACTGTTTTTT
J: TRBJ1-1; V: TRBV12-3/TRBV12-4; size: .; D: TRBD1; CDR3: CASTMGRDRAFF; DNA: TGTGCCAGCACCATGGGTCGGGACAGGGCTTTCTTT
J: TRBJ1-1; V: TRBV7-3; size: .; D: TRBD1; CDR3: CASRSTGFGTEAFF; DNA: TGTGCCAGCAGGTCGACAGGGTTCGGCACTGAAGCTTTCTTT
J: TRBJ2-7; V: TRBV10-3; size: .; D: .; CDR3: CAIKPGHLKRWASYEQYF; DNA: TGTGCCATCAAACCGGGACACCTAAAACGGTGGGCATCCTACGAGCAGTACTTC
J: TRBJ1-1; V: TRBV2; size: .; D: .; CDR3: CASRDQVNTEAFF; DNA: TGTGCCAGCAGGGATCAGGTGAACACTGAAGCTTTCTTT
J: TRBJ1-1; V: TRBV7-8; size: .; D: TRBD1; CDR3: CASSFETGNKNTEAFF; DNA: TGTGCCAGCAGCTTCGAGACAGGGAACAAGAACACTGAAGCTTTCTTT
J: TRBJ2-1; V: TRBV19; size: .; D: TRBD1; CDR3: CASTNIPGQGANEQFF; DNA: TGTGCCAGTACCAACATACCGGGACAGGGGGCGAATGAGCAGTTCTTC